The rows below give T cell receptor beta chains drawn from one sample of a study of blood T cell repertoires in COVID-19. The repertoire was sequenced with immunoSEQ multiplex PCR; TCRdb's copy has only in-frame clones and lacks some. The data show about 97,000 clones, around 87% seen once. The sequencing input was peripheral blood. The origin of the receptors is a human donor in a cohort sampled during active COVID-19. Both conserved end residues are part of each CDR3. The D gene is left open where the match is weak. Expanded clones are given a class, and other clones once, few, many or no size at all.

>TRBV7-9|TRBJ2-1|-|-
CASSLELGLGDEQFF
TGTGCCAGCAGCTTAGAGCTTGGACTCGGGGATGAGCAGTTCTTC
>TRBV6-5|TRBJ2-3|-|-
CASSYAFQGGDTQYF
TGTGCCAGCAGTTACGCTTTTCAGGGTGGAGATACGCAGTATTTT
>TRBV11-3|TRBJ2-3|-|-
CASSTRDNGGDTQYF
TGTGCCAGCAGCACCCGGGATAACGGCGGAGATACGCAGTATTTT
>TRBV28|TRBJ2-2|TRBD1|-
CASSFGQGRTGELFF
TGTGCCAGCAGCTTTGGACAGGGCCGTACCGGGGAGCTGTTTTTT
>TRBV4-1|TRBJ1-5|-|many
CASSQNRDINQPQHF
TGCGCCAGCAGCCAGAACCGGGACATCAATCAGCCCCAGCATTTT
>TRBV18|TRBJ2-1|-|-
CASSPGWGPGGQFF
TGTGCCAGCTCACCAGGGTGGGGCCCCGGGGGGCAGTTCTTC
>TRBV7-6|TRBJ2-3|TRBD2|-
CASSLPLAGARDTQYF
TGTGCCAGCAGCTTACCGCTAGCGGGAGCCAGAGATACGCAGTATTTT
>TRBV5-1|TRBJ1-4|-|-
CASSLSGRVEKLFF
TGCGCCAGCAGCTTGTCAGGGAGGGTGGAAAAACTGTTTTTT
>TRBV5-4|TRBJ2-5|-|-
CASSWGTLQETQYF
TGTGCCAGCAGCTGGGGGACACTCCAAGAGACCCAGTACTTC
>TRBV29-1|TRBJ2-3|TRBD1|-
CSVEGRQGESTDTQYF
TGCAGCGTTGAAGGACGGCAGGGGGAATCCACAGATACGCAGTATTTT
>TRBV10-1|TRBJ2-1|TRBD1|-
CASSGRTGVPYNEQFF
TGCGCCAGCAGTGGTCGGACAGGGGTTCCCTACAATGAGCAGTTCTTC
>TRBV7-8|TRBJ2-1|TRBD2|-
CASRRTSGSSYNEQFF
TGTGCCAGCAGACGGACTAGCGGGAGCTCCTACAATGAGCAGTTCTTC
>TRBV7-2|TRBJ1-4|-|-
CASSLGRGEKLFF
TGTGCCAGCAGCTTAGGTCGGGGTGAAAAACTGTTTTTT
>TRBV20-1|TRBJ1-5|-|-
CSASPGGVQPQHF
TGCAGTGCTAGTCCCGGGGGAGTTCAGCCCCAGCATTTT
>TRBV10-1|TRBJ1-1|TRBD1|-
CASRGQVDTEAFF
TGCGCCAGCCGCGGACAGGTTGACACTGAAGCTTTCTTT
>TRBV29-1|TRBJ2-7|-|-
CSAEGILGYEQYF
TGCAGCGCAGAGGGTATCCTAGGCTACGAGCAGTACTTC
>TRBV2|TRBJ2-1|-|-
CASRTRSSYNEQFF
TGTGCCAGCAGAACCCGGAGCTCCTACAATGAGCAGTTCTTC
>TRBV9|TRBJ1-2|-|-
CASSASLRYTF
TGTGCCAGCAGCGCCTCATTGAGGTACACCTTC
>TRBV15|TRBJ1-2|-|-
CATSRAQRQSYGYTF
TGTGCCACCAGCAGAGCCCAGCGCCAAAGCTATGGCTACACCTTC
>TRBV2|TRBJ1-5|-|-
CASTPEGGAIQPQHF
TGTGCCAGCACTCCCGAGGGGGGGGCCATTCAGCCCCAGCATTTT
>TRBV7-3|TRBJ2-1|TRBD2|-
CASSFSGSSYNEQFF
TGTGCCAGCAGCTTTAGCGGGAGTTCCTACAATGAGCAGTTCTTC
>TRBV7-9|TRBJ2-1|TRBD2|-
CASSIGGLAGLNNEQFF
TGTGCCAGCAGCATAGGGGGACTAGCGGGTCTAAACAATGAGCAGTTCTTC
>TRBV9|TRBJ2-1|TRBD2|-
CASSVKAGGNEQFF
TGTGCCAGCAGCGTTAAAGCGGGAGGCAATGAGCAGTTCTTC
>TRBV7-2|TRBJ1-1|-|-
CASTLGRPNTEAFF
TGTGCCAGCACCCTAGGGAGGCCGAACACTGAAGCTTTCTTT
>TRBV27|TRBJ1-2|TRBD1|-
CASSLRTGGAGYTF
TGTGCCAGCAGTCTCCGGACAGGGGGCGCGGGCTACACCTTC
>TRBV7-2|TRBJ2-2|TRBD2|-
CASRDRGLESGELFF
TGTGCCAGCAGGGACCGAGGACTAGAGTCCGGGGAGCTGTTTTTT
>TRBV3-1/TRBV3-2|TRBJ2-2|-|-
CASSQSGGTGELFF
TGTGCCAGCAGCCAAAGTGGAGGTACCGGGGAGCTGTTTTTT
>TRBV5-6|TRBJ1-5|-|-
CASSSYNQPQHF
TGTGCCAGCAGCTCTTACAATCAGCCCCAGCATTTT
>TRBV14|TRBJ2-3|-|-
CASSRQERTDTQYF
TGTGCCAGCAGCCGACAAGAACGCACAGATACGCAGTATTTT
>TRBV29-1|TRBJ2-7|TRBD1|few
CSVDGDREYEQYF
TGCAGCGTTGATGGGGACAGGGAGTACGAGCAGTACTTC
>TRBV5-1|TRBJ1-1|TRBD1|-
CASSGDRGENTEAFF
TGCGCCAGCAGCGGGGACAGGGGGGAGAACACTGAAGCTTTCTTT
>TRBV24-1|TRBJ2-3|-|-
CATSDTGTGTDTQYF
TGTGCCACCAGTGACACAGGGACCGGCACAGATACGCAGTATTTT
>TRBV5-1|TRBJ1-6|-|-
CASSLSQGPYNSPLHF
TGCGCCAGCAGCTTGAGTCAGGGGCCCTATAATTCACCCCTCCACTTT
>TRBV7-9|TRBJ2-7|-|-
CASSAKTALEQYF
TGTGCCAGCAGCGCCAAGACAGCTCTCGAGCAGTACTTC
>TRBV12-5|TRBJ2-3|-|-
CASGAPGGTDTQYF
TGTGCTAGTGGCGCCCCAGGGGGCACAGATACGCAGTATTTT
>TRBV10-3|TRBJ1-1|-|many
CAISEWEGNTEAFF
TGTGCCATCAGTGAGTGGGAGGGGAACACTGAAGCTTTCTTT
>TRBV11-2|TRBJ2-1|TRBD1|-
CASSSQGVVVNEQFF
TGTGCCAGCAGCTCGCAGGGGGTTGTGGTCAATGAGCAGTTCTTC
>TRBV10-1|TRBJ2-5|-|-
CASSEGGAGRSGETQYF
TGCGCCAGCAGCGAAGGGGGAGCGGGGAGGTCGGGAGAGACCCAGTACTTC
>TRBV12-5|TRBJ2-7|-|-
CASGYTEYEQYF
TGTGCTAGTGGTTATACCGAGTACGAGCAGTACTTC
>TRBV19|TRBJ1-2|-|-
CASTVGANYGYTF
TGTGCCAGTACCGTGGGAGCGAACTATGGCTACACCTTC